The 18 T cell receptor beta chains reported below all come from one sample, sequenced in a study of T cells in Graves' hyperthyroidism and ophthalmopathy. It was RNA transcripts that yielded the amplified TCR beta CDR3 regions. Primed by the HTBI set, a first-round RT-PCR was run on the TCR CDR3. TCRdb re-called the multiplex PCR reads with MiXCR, one entry per CDR3 protein. The top ten hold 53% of the sample, which has under 250,000 distinct CDR3 sequences, 17% seen once. The sequenced sample was blood. These TCRs come from a woman aged 45-59 years with Graves' hyperthyroidism.

This clonotype came up a few times. The chain uses TRBV7-9 and TRBJ2-2; 7 bases map to TRBD1. The germline CDR1 and CDR2 sequences are SEHNR and FQNEAQ (reference sequence). With 4 bases clipped from V and 7 bases from J, the junction kept 9 bases outside the gene matches. CDR3 length: 15 amino acids. CDR3 loop: CASSYNRGRGGELFF. The CDR3 DNA follows: TGTGCCAGCAGCTACAACAGGGGAAGAGGCGGGGAGCTGTTTTTT.

This clonotype was seen repeatedly, ten times or more. The chain couples TRBV2 to TRBJ1-2; perhaps TRBD1 as D (5 bases). Germline V gene data show CDR1 as SNHLY and CDR2 as FYNNEI. This CDR3 is 12 amino acids long. Deletions cut 6 bases from V and 5 bases from J, with 10 bases between. Here the CDR3 DNA reads TGTGCCAGCAGCGTGACAGCGTATGGCTACACCTTC. Translated: CASSVTAYGYTF.

A word on this clonotype: A much larger clone lies a single base off, so this may be a read error. The CDR3 carries no conserved terminal phenylalanine or tryptophan, so it likely arises from a read error. The chain links TRBV7-3 to TRBJ2-1; 10 bases are shared with TRBD2. The V segment lost 1 base and the J segment 4 bases; nucleotides outside the gene matches: 7. Germline-derived CDR1 and CDR2 are SGHTA and FQGTGA. This CDR3 spans 17 amino acids. The chain's CDR3 is CASSLSRAGGRYNEQFS. CDR3 nucleotides: TGTGCCAGCAGCTTAAGTAGAGCGGGAGGGCGGTACAATGAGCAGTTCTCC.

This clonotype was recorded many times. This chain connects TRBV7-3 to TRBJ2-2, with D maybe TRBD2 (5 bases). There are 15 residues in the CDR3. Trimming cost V 5 bases and J 2 bases, with 12 bases left between them. Germline values: CDR1 SGHTA, CDR2 FQGTGA. CDR3 DNA: TGTGCCAGCAGCCTCTCAGGAGGAAACACCGGGGAGCTGTTTTTT. Amino acids: CASSLSGGNTGELFF.

This clonotype was seen ten or more times. J is TRBJ2-7 and V is TRBV12-3 or TRBV12-4; D may correspond to TRBD1 or TRBD2 (5 bases each). V lost 4 bases and J lost 6, with 16 bases in between. The CDR3 is 14 residues long. CDR3 amino acids: CASSSGTSHGEQYF. CDR3 sequence (DNA): TGTGCCAGCAGTTCCGGGACCTCCCACGGCGAGCAGTACTTC.

Many counts were recorded for this clonotype. The rearrangement joins TRBV27 to TRBJ2-1; D unresolved. The CDR3 has 14 residues. Trimming removed 3 bases from V and 5 bases from J, with 11 bases in between. CDR1 and CDR2 from the germline V gene are MNHEY and SMNVEV (reference sequence). CDR3 coding DNA: TGTGCCAGCAGTTTCTCGGACCACAACAATGAGCAGTTCTTC. Its protein is CASSFSDHNNEQFF.

The V gene is TRBV6-1, the J gene TRBJ1-2; D is perhaps TRBD1 (5 bases). The ends were cut back, 0 bases at V and 4 bases at J, with 12 bases in the middle. Germline V gene lookup returns CDR1 MNHNS and CDR2 SASEGT. The CDR3 is 15 amino acids. The DNA for the CDR3 is TGTGCCAGCAGTGAAGCCCCGGGACTGATCTATGGCTACACCTTC. Translating it yields CASSEAPGLIYGYTF.

This clonotype was detected only a few times. J is TRBJ2-5 and V is TRBV24-1, with D maybe TRBD1 (6 bases). CDR1 and CDR2 from the germline V gene are KGHDR and SFDVKD. Trimming took 6 bases from V and 3 from J, leaving 13 bases between them. The CDR3 has 14 residues. Here the CDR3 DNA reads TGTGCCACCAGTTATGCCGCAGGGGAAGAGACCCAGTACTTC. Its protein product is CATSYAAGEETQYF.

This clonotype was seen many times. The J gene is TRBJ2-1, the V gene TRBV5-5; D is unresolved. The CDR3 has 13 amino acids. V dropped 4 bases and J dropped 8 bases, with 13 bases sitting between them. Looked up from germline, CDR1 is SGHKS and CDR2 is YYEKEE (reference sequence). In DNA, the CDR3 is TGTGCCAGCAGCCCGCCTTCGATCGATGAGCAGTTCTTC. This encodes CASSPPSIDEQFF.

Points on this clonotype: One end of the junction varies from germline; a read error may be responsible. The rearrangement links TRBV27 to TRBJ1-1, with TRBD1 matching 8 bases. The CDR3 sequence is 14 residues long. Germline CDR1 is MNHEY and CDR2 is SMNVEV (reference sequence). This CDR3 reads CASSKGTGVVQASF. DNA for the CDR3: TGTGCCAGCAGTAAAGGGACAGGAGTTGTTCAAGCTTCCTTT.

This clonotype showed up just once. The J gene is TRBJ2-1, the V gene TRBV6-2 or TRBV6-3; D uncertain. CDR3 length: 17 amino acids. Trimming took 0 bases from V and 4 from J, leaving 16 bases between them. Germline V gene lookup returns CDR1 MNHEY and CDR2 SVGEGT. The DNA for the CDR3 is TGTGCCAGCAGTTACTCGACGCCCCGCGGAGTTTACAATGAGCAGTTCTTC. The encoded protein is CASSYSTPRGVYNEQFF.

The rearrangement joins TRBV20-1 to TRBJ1-3, with 10 bases fitting TRBD1. With 4 bases clipped from V and 2 bases from J, the junction kept 2 bases outside the gene matches. This CDR3 contains 14 residues. Germline-derived CDR1 and CDR2 are DFQATT and SNEGSKA (reference sequence). The CDR3 is CSAKGQGAGNTIYF. The CDR3 DNA follows: TGCAGTGCTAAAGGACAGGGGGCTGGAAACACCATATATTTT.

Many counts were recorded for this clonotype. The chain links TRBV5-6 to TRBJ1-5; a possible D gene is TRBD1 (5 bases). The CDR3 is 16 residues long. Per the germline V gene, CDR1 is SGHDT and CDR2 is YYEEEE. Trimming took off 0 bases at V and 6 bases at J, with 16 bases between the two ends. CDR3: CASSLADRSGGQPQHF. CDR3 coding DNA: TGTGCCAGCAGCTTGGCCGACAGATCGGGAGGTCAGCCCCAGCATTTT. Together with reference TRBV5-6 and TRBJ1-5, the CDR3 gives the full variable domain: DAGVTQSPTHLIKTRGQQVTLRCSPKSGHDTVSWYQQALGQGPQFIFQYYEEEERQRGNFPDRFSGHQFPNYSSELNVNALLLGDSALYLCASSLADRSGGQPQHFGDGTRLSIL.

The sample holds many counts of this clonotype. V gene TRBV6-5 combines with J gene TRBJ2-7; no clear D. Germline CDR1 and CDR2: MNHEY and SVGAGI. This CDR3 contains 13 residues. Between the trimmed V and J ends, which lost 3 bases and 2 bases, there was a span of 8 bases. The CDR3 nucleotides are TGTGCCAGCAGTTATCGCCCTACCTACGAGCAGTACTTC. Its translation is CASSYRPTYEQYF.

V is TRBV7-8 and J is TRBJ2-7; tentatively, D is TRBD1 or TRBD2 (7 bases each). Trimming shortened V by 2 bases and J by 3 bases, and 14 bases separated the two germline ends. The CDR3 runs 15 residues. Germline-derived CDR1 and CDR2 are SGHVS and FQNEAQ. In DNA, the CDR3 is TGTGCCAGCAGCTTAAGGGGGCTAGCGGACTACGAGCAGTACTTC. Translated: CASSLRGLADYEQYF.

There are a few counts of this clonotype. This sequence joins TRBV30 and TRBJ2-2; D is possibly TRBD1 or TRBD2 (5 bases each). V shed 5 bases and J shed 5 bases, with 15 bases lying between them. The length of the CDR3 is 14 residues. The germline gives CDR1 GTSNPN, CDR2 SVGIG (reference sequence). CDR3 bases: TGTGCCTGGTCTACCGGGACGTTTACCGGGGAGCTGTTTTTT. It encodes CAWSTGTFTGELFF.

The chain joins TRBV19 to TRBJ1-2, with unresolved D. Germline-derived CDR1 and CDR2 are LNHDA and SQIVND (reference sequence). V lost 6 bases to trimming and J lost 4 bases, with 9 bases between them. The CDR3 has 12 residues. In DNA, the CDR3 is TGTGCCAGTAGGTTGACTTCCTATGGCTACACCTTC. Translating it yields CASRLTSYGYTF. The complete variable domain, with remaining parts taken from reference TRBV19 and TRBJ1-2, reads DGGITQSPKYLFRKEGQNVTLSCEQNLNHDAMYWYRQDPGQGLRLIYYSQIVNDFQKGDIAEGYSVSREKKESFPLTVTSAQKNPTAFYLCASRLTSYGYTFGSGTRLTVV.

This clonotype was detected only a few times. CDR3 in amino acids: CASSWLPGDTQYF. The CDR3, as DNA: TGTGCCAGCAGTTGGCTACCGGGAGATACGCAGTATTTT. This chain uses TRBV27 with TRBJ2-3; D not resolved. Trimming stripped 4 bases from V and 5 bases from J, with 10 bases between. Germline CDR1 is MNHEY and CDR2 is SMNVEV (reference sequence). The CDR3 has 13 residues.